A single sample is the source of the 32 T cell receptor beta chains below, sequenced in a study of tissue T cells after allogeneic stem cell transplantation (dated by TCRdb to 2022 to 2024). Receptors were amplified or captured by the immunoSEQ multiplex PCR assay. TCRdb obtained this table from immuneACCESS and retained in-frame rearrangements with V and J assigned. These tables miss some clones; where compared with another copy, unresolved V genes account for less than half of the shortfall, and the remainder is unexplained. The sample table shows about 8,700 clones, and roughly two fifths are seen once. Together, the top ten hold over 1.2% of the sample. The time point label of this sample denotes: mouse harvest day 7 after allogeneic transplant. Mouse grafts combined 10^7 T-cell-depleted bone marrow cells with 10^6 splenic CD5+ T cells, given via tail vein injection. The material sequenced was skin. The receptor set was obtained from a female BALB/c mouse given C57BL/6 T cells with graft-versus-host disease after an allogeneic hematopoietic cell transplant.

By its share, this clone is medium-sized. Germline and genes here are mouse. The read ends 1 residue shy of where the CDR3 ends; the end is completed using the germline J gene. V usage is TRBV13-1 and J usage is TRBJ2-7, with 7 bases matching TRBD2. The CDR3 covers 12 residues. Per germline, CDR1 NSHNY and CDR2 SYGAGN. Trimming removed 5 bases from V and 7 bases from J; junction bases left unmatched: 6. Here the CDR3 reads CASSAGGREQYF. The DNA read from the CDR3 is TGTGCCAGCAGCGCTGGGGGTCGGGAACAGTAC.

As concerns this clone: Gene names and germline match the mouse. Coverage ceases 1 residue before the CDR3 finishes, and the germline J gene fills in the end. The chain couples TRBV12-2 to TRBJ2-1, with TRBD2 matching over 14 bases. This CDR3 has 16 amino acids. The V and J ends lost 4 bases and 5 bases, in that order; junction bases with no gene match: 6. Germline CDR1 and CDR2: SGHLS and HYDKME. CDR3 DNA (partial): TGTGCCAGCTCACTGGGACTGGGGGGGCTTGATGCTGAGCAGTTC. Translating it yields CASSLGLGGLDAEQF. The whole CDR3 sequence is CASSLGLGGLDAEQFF.

Comment on this clone: Mouse germline and gene names are used. The read finishes 1 residue shy of the CDR3 end, and the germline J gene is used to complete it. The genes are TRBV2 and TRBJ2-5; no clear D gene. The CDR3 is 13 amino acids. The germline V gene encodes CDR1 LGHNA and CDR2 YSYQKL. V lost 2 bases, J lost 5 bases, and 8 bases lay in between. The sequenced part of the CDR3 DNA is TGTGCCAGCAGCCAATCTGAGGGAGACACCCAGTAC. This encodes CASSQSEGDTQY. The complete CDR3 sequence is CASSQSEGDTQYF.

This clone was found a few times. Gene and germline names: mouse. The CDR3 end falls 1 residue outside the read, so it is completed with the germline J gene. The chain employs TRBV26 and TRBJ2-3; 8 bases are a match to TRBD2. The germline V gene has CDR1 KGHPV and CDR2 FQNQEV (reference sequence). This CDR3 has 16 amino acids. With V trimmed by 3 bases and J by 0 bases, 5 bases remained unmatched. CDR3 bases read: TGTGCCAGCAGTCTAAGTCCTGGGGGGAGTGCAGAAACGCTGTAT. It is translated as CASSLSPGGSAETLY. The whole CDR3 is CASSLSPGGSAETLYF.

As to this clone: Gene names are the mouse ones. The CDR3 end lies 1 residue beyond the end of the read and is filled in from the germline J gene. V and J are TRBV26 and TRBJ1-5; 7 bases line up with TRBD1. The J segment lost 5 bases and the V segment lost 4 bases, leaving 5 bases of the junction unmatched. Germline V gene data show CDR1 as KGHPV and CDR2 as FQNQEV (reference sequence). This CDR3 has 14 residues. The sequenced part of the CDR3 DNA is TGTGCCAGCAGTCATTCCGGGACAGACCAGGCTCCGCTT. It yields the protein CASSHSGTDQAPL. Given in full, the CDR3 is CASSHSGTDQAPLF.

In regard to this clone: Here the gene names and germline are mouse. The observed sequence ends 1 residue before the CDR3 terminus, with the missing tail filled in from the germline J gene. The chain recombines TRBV16 with TRBJ1-4; D is unclear. This CDR3 comprises 13 residues. Trimming cost V 0 bases and J 4 bases, with 3 bases left between them. Germline-derived CDR1 and CDR2 are SGHSA and FRNQAP. The CDR3 bases that were read are TGTGCAAGCAGCTTAGATCGCAACGAAAGATTATTT. Translating it yields CASSLDRNERLF. The complete CDR3 sequence is CASSLDRNERLFF.

Points on this clone: Germline and genes: mouse. The CDR3 loop is CASSLGTQNTLYF. CDR3 bases read: TGTGCCAGCAGTCTTGGGACTCAAAACACCTTGTAC. The chain carries TRBV26 and TRBJ2-4; D possibly matches TRBD1 or TRBD2 (5 bases each). The read gets to within 1 residue of the CDR3 end, and the germline J gene fills in the rest. V lost 3 bases, J lost 2 bases, and 6 bases lay in between. Germline loops: CDR1 KGHPV, CDR2 FQNQEV (reference sequence). The CDR3 extends over 13 amino acids.

Remarks on this clone: Genes and germline are mouse. The read ends 1 residue before the CDR3 terminus; that terminus is restored from the germline J gene. V is TRBV26 and J is TRBJ1-3; the D gene is possibly TRBD1 (6 bases). There are 15 residues in the CDR3. The germline V gene has CDR1 KGHPV and CDR2 FQNQEV (reference sequence). With 4 bases removed from V and 0 bases from J, the gap between germline ends came to 10 bases. The sequenced part of the CDR3 DNA is TGTGCCAGCAGTCCGGGACACCCTTCTGGAAATACGCTCTAT. Translation: CASSPGHPSGNTLY. The entire CDR3 protein reads CASSPGHPSGNTLYF. The full variable domain, with the rest looked up from reference TRBV26 and TRBJ1-3, is NSKVIQTPRYLVKGQGQKAKMRCIPEKGHPVVFWYQQNKNNEFKFLINFQNQEVLQQIDMTEKRFSAECPSNSPCSLEIQSSEAGDSALYLCASSPGHPSGNTLYFGEGSRLIVV.

This clone occurred a few times. Gene labels here are mouse ones. The CDR3 end falls 1 residue outside the read, so it is completed with the germline J gene. The chain uses TRBV26 and TRBJ2-5; tentative D call: TRBD1 (6 bases). Trimming cost V 2 bases and J 6 bases, with 6 bases left between them. Germline lookup yields CDR1 KGHPV and CDR2 FQNQEV (reference sequence). This CDR3 spans 12 amino acids. CDR3 DNA (partial): TGTGCCAGCAGTCTGCAGGGGGACACCCAGTAC. Its translation: CASSLQGDTQY. The whole CDR3 region reads CASSLQGDTQYF.

As for this clone: The gene names given are mouse names. The read stops 1 residue short of the end of the CDR3; the missing end is completed from the germline J gene. This chain connects TRBV26 to TRBJ1-3, with D unclear. Trimming took 4 bases from V and 0 from J, leaving 7 bases between them. Germline V gene lookup returns CDR1 KGHPV and CDR2 FQNQEV (reference sequence). There are 14 residues in the CDR3. CDR3 bases read: TGTGCCAGCAGTCCACAGAATTCTGGAAATACGCTCTAT. It translates to CASSPQNSGNTLY. The entire CDR3 sequence reads CASSPQNSGNTLYF.

This clone was recorded once. Gene names denote mouse genes. The read ends 1 residue shy of where the CDR3 ends; the end is completed using the germline J gene. The chain recombines TRBV12-2 with TRBJ2-3; no clear D. The V end lost 0 bases, the J end lost 0 bases, and 9 bases lay between the germline ends. There are 15 residues in the CDR3. Germline loops: CDR1 SGHLS, CDR2 HYDKME. CDR3 bases read: TGTGCCAGCTCTCTCCGGCCATCTAGTGCAGAAACGCTGTAT. Residues: CASSLRPSSAETLY. The whole CDR3 protein reads CASSLRPSSAETLYF.

As to this clone: Genes here carry mouse names. The missing CDR3 end, 1 residue past where the read stops, is filled in from the germline J gene. V is TRBV23 and J is TRBJ2-4; the DNA was not used to check the table's D call, TRBD1. CDR3 length: 14 amino acids. From germline, CDR1 is KGHTA and CDR2 FQNQQP. The chain's CDR3 is CSSSQSQSQNTLYF. The CDR3 bases that were read are TGCTCCAGCAGTCAATCGCAGAGTCAAAACACCTTGTAC. Full variable domain (remainder filled in from reference TRBV23 and TRBJ2-4): DAAVTQKPRYLIKMKGQEAEMKCIPEKGHTAVFWYQQKQSKELKFLIYFQNQQPLDQIDMVKERFSAVCPSSSLCSLGIRTCEAEDSALYLCSSSQSQSQNTLYFGAGTRLSVL.

A few counts support this clone. Genes and germline are mouse. The read is 1 residue too short to cover the CDR3 end, so that end is filled in from the germline J gene. The rearrangement uses TRBV23 and TRBJ1-2; the table names TRBD1, a call not compared with the DNA. The CDR3 runs 14 residues. Germline V gene lookup returns CDR1 KGHTA and CDR2 FQNQQP. The DNA read from the CDR3 is TGCTCCAGCAGCCGGGACACTTCAAACTCCGACTACACC. As protein: CSSSRDTSNSDYT. From start to end, the CDR3 is CSSSRDTSNSDYTF.

Points on this clone: The genes and germline here are from mouse. The sequence runs out 1 residue before the end of the CDR3; the remainder is reconstructed from the germline J gene. V and J are TRBV2 and TRBJ2-4, with D unresolved. V lost 2 bases and J lost 0, with 3 bases in between. The CDR3 runs 13 residues. The germline V gene has CDR1 LGHNA and CDR2 YSYQKL. The part of the CDR3 DNA that was read is TGTGCCAGCAGCCAACTTAGTCAAAACACCTTGTAC. Protein product: CASSQLSQNTLY. The whole CDR3 sequence reads CASSQLSQNTLYF. Combining the CDR3 with reference TRBV2 and TRBJ2-4 gives the whole variable domain DPKIIQKPKYLVAVTGSEKILICEQYLGHNAMYWYRQSAKKPLEFMFSYSYQKLMDNQTASSRFQPQSSKKNHLDLQITALKPDDSATYFCASSQLSQNTLYFGAGTRLSVL.

Comments on this clone: Gene labels here are mouse ones. Read coverage stops 1 residue before the CDR3 terminus; the germline J gene supplies the remainder. This sample also contains other DNA sequences that code for the same CDR3. V is TRBV15 and J is TRBJ2-2; D gene unclear. V shed 2 bases and J shed 1 base, with 2 bases lying between them. The CDR3 totals 13 residues. CDR1 and CDR2 from the germline V gene are SGHND and FRSKSL. The part of the CDR3 DNA that was read is TGTGCCAGCAGTTTAAAAAACACCGGGCAGCTCTAC. This encodes CASSLKNTGQLY. The full CDR3 protein reads CASSLKNTGQLYF. The full variable domain, completed using reference TRBV15 and TRBJ2-2, is DAGVTQTPRHEVAEKGQTIILKCEPVSGHNDLFWYRQTKIQGLELLSYFRSKSLMEDGGAFKDRFKAEMLNSSFSTLKIQPTEPKDSAVYLCASSLKNTGQLYFGEGSKLTVL.

Note on this clone: The gene symbols are mouse symbols. The DNA ends 1 residue before the CDR3 does, and the rest of the CDR3 is filled in from the germline J gene. The chain links TRBV29 to TRBJ2-7, with D tentatively TRBD1 or TRBD2 (5 bases each). Trimming took off 5 bases at V and 8 bases at J, with 10 bases between the two ends. The CDR3 loop spans 11 amino acids. Germline CDR1 reads MSHET; CDR2 reads SYDVDS. The CDR3 is CASSPPGQQYF. CDR3 bases read: TGTGCTAGCAGTCCTCCGGGACAACAGTAC.

Regarding this clone: The listed genes are named as in mouse. The read stops 1 residue short of the end of the CDR3; the missing end is completed from the germline J gene. The chain combines TRBV3 with TRBJ1-1, with 10 bases lining up with TRBD1. J gave up 7 bases and V 4 bases, and 6 bases lay outside the gene matches. The CDR3 length is 14 residues. Germline V CDR1 and CDR2: SNHLY, FYNGKV (reference sequence). This chain's CDR3 is CASSSDRGQGEVFF. The covered CDR3 bases are TGTGCCAGCAGCTCCGACAGGGGGCAGGGAGAAGTCTTC. The full variable domain, in which reference TRBV3 and TRBJ1-1 provide the parts outside the CDR3, is GPKVLQIPSHQIIDMGQMVTLNCDPVSNHLYFYWYKQILGQQMEFLVNFYNGKVMEKSKLFKDQFSVERPDGSYFTLKIQPTALEDSAVYFCASSSDRGQGEVFFGKGTRLTVV.

This clone is large within its sample. Genes and germline come from the mouse. The CDR3 end falls 1 residue outside the read, so it is completed with the germline J gene. The chain is built from TRBV3 and TRBJ2-7; 9 positions agree with TRBD2. The CDR3 loop spans 14 amino acids. The germline CDR1 and CDR2 sequences are SNHLY and FYNGKV (reference sequence). The V segment lost 0 bases and the J segment 6 bases; nucleotides outside the gene matches: 3. The sequenced part of the CDR3 DNA is TGTGCCAGCAGCTTAGCTGGGGGGGCAGCTGAACAGTAC. Amino acid sequence: CASSLAGGAAEQY. The whole CDR3 protein is CASSLAGGAAEQYF.

Concerning this clone itself: Mouse gene names apply. The CDR3 end is not reached by the read, which stops 1 residue before it; the germline J gene fills it in. The chain links TRBV13-1 to TRBJ1-1; TRBD1 is a possible D gene (6 bases). V was clipped by 6 bases and J by 1 base, with 10 bases between them. Per germline, CDR1 NSHNY and CDR2 SYGAGN. The CDR3 contains 13 residues. The part of the CDR3 DNA that was read is TGTGCCAGCAACTCACAGGGGAACACAGAAGTCTTC. Amino acid sequence: CASNSQGNTEVF. From start to end, the CDR3 is CASNSQGNTEVFF.

Regarding this clone: All gene names here are mouse names. The read ends 1 residue before the CDR3 terminus; that terminus is restored from the germline J gene. The chain joins TRBV26 to TRBJ2-3; D remains ambiguous. Germline loops: CDR1 KGHPV, CDR2 FQNQEV (reference sequence). The V and J ends lost 5 bases and 6 bases respectively, with 9 bases between them. The CDR3 runs 12 residues. The CDR3 sequence is CASSWVGETLYF. Incomplete CDR3 DNA: TGTGCCAGCAGTTGGGTTGGGGAAACGCTGTAT. Filled out from reference TRBV26 and TRBJ2-3, the complete variable domain reads NSKVIQTPRYLVKGQGQKAKMRCIPEKGHPVVFWYQQNKNNEFKFLINFQNQEVLQQIDMTEKRFSAECPSNSPCSLEIQSSEAGDSALYLCASSWVGETLYFGSGTRLTVL.

A word on this clone: Genes here carry mouse names. The CDR3 end lies 1 residue beyond the end of the read and is filled in from the germline J gene. This chain uses TRBV13-3 with TRBJ1-4, with D maybe TRBD1 (5 bases). This CDR3 is built from 15 residues. The V end was cut by 0 bases, the J end by 0 bases, with 6 bases between. Per the germline V gene, CDR1 is NNHDY and CDR2 is SYVADS. The CDR3 sequence is CASSDDRISNERLFF. Partial CDR3 DNA: TGTGCCAGCAGTGATGACAGGATTTCCAACGAAAGATTATTT.

Concerning this clone: Gene names refer to mouse genes. Coverage ceases 1 residue before the CDR3 finishes, and the germline J gene fills in the end. The chain links TRBV23 to TRBJ2-3; the tabulated D call, TRBD2, remains unverified against the DNA. The CDR3 is made up of 14 amino acids. Per germline, CDR1 KGHTA and CDR2 FQNQQP. This chain's CDR3 is CSSSQDWGVETLYF. The CDR3 bases that were read are TGCTCCAGCAGTCAAGACTGGGGGGTAGAAACGCTGTAT.

In the case of this clone: Genes and germline come from the mouse. The CDR3 end lies 1 residue beyond the end of the read and is filled in from the germline J gene. The chain recombines TRBV23 with TRBJ2-5; the table assigns TRBD1, which was not confirmed against the DNA. The CDR3 covers 12 residues. Germline assignment: CDR1 KGHTA and CDR2 FQNQQP. CDR3 DNA, as far as it was read: TGCTCCAGCAGTCGACAGCAAGACACCCAGTAC. This encodes CSSSRQQDTQY. The whole CDR3 region reads CSSSRQQDTQYF.

This clone was counted only a few times. Mouse germline and gene names are used. The read ends 1 residue before the CDR3 terminus; that terminus is restored from the germline J gene. The chain carries TRBV26 and TRBJ1-3; D is perhaps TRBD1 (6 bases). The germline V gene encodes CDR1 KGHPV and CDR2 FQNQEV (reference sequence). V lost 5 bases to trimming and J lost 0 bases, with 8 bases between them. This CDR3 region has 14 residues. The CDR3: CASSGDISGNTLYF. The CDR3 DNA, read in part, is TGTGCCAGCAGTGGGGACATTTCTGGAAATACGCTCTAT.

Notes on this clone: The gene names given are mouse names. The read ends 1 residue early relative to the CDR3; the germline J gene fills the gap. The chain uses TRBV13-2 and TRBJ1-4, with 7 bases lining up with TRBD1. The J segment lost 4 bases and the V segment lost 1 base, leaving 4 bases of the junction unmatched. The CDR3 contains 15 residues. Per germline, CDR1 NNHNN and CDR2 SYGAGS (reference sequence). CDR3 amino acids: CASGDRGTDNERLFF. CDR3 DNA (partial): TGTGCCAGCGGTGATAGAGGGACAGACAACGAAAGATTATTT.

This clone is medium-sized (0.01 to 0.1%) by share. The gene names given are mouse names. The read comes to an end 1 residue before the CDR3 does, leaving the germline J gene to fill in the end. V is TRBV23 and J is TRBJ1-4. Germline CDR1 reads KGHTA; CDR2 reads FQNQQP. This CDR3 is 12 amino acids long. CDR3: CSSSQINERLFF. The CDR3 bases that were read are TGCTCCAGCAGTCAAATAAACGAAAGATTATTT.

By sample share, this clone is large. Gene labels here are mouse ones. The read comes to an end 1 residue before the CDR3 does, leaving the germline J gene to fill in the end. This sequence joins TRBV12-2 and TRBJ1-4; D is unclear. This CDR3 is built from 14 residues. The germline gives CDR1 SGHLS, CDR2 HYDKME. V dropped 0 bases and J dropped 3 bases, with 7 bases sitting between them. CDR3 sequence reads: CASSLGETNERLFF. CDR3 DNA, as far as it was read: TGTGCCAGCTCTCTCGGGGAGACCAACGAAAGATTATTT.

Comment on this clone: These gene names are mouse names. The CDR3 goes on 1 residue after the read ends, and that part is filled in from the germline J gene. The rearrangement joins TRBV26 to TRBJ1-6, with unresolved D. TRBJ1-6 is recorded as an ORF, its role being uncertain. Trimming removed 6 bases from V and 0 bases from J, with 6 bases in between. This CDR3 is 14 amino acids long. CDR1 is KGHPV and CDR2 is FQNQEV in the germline V gene (reference sequence). CDR3 sequence: CASSRTSYNSPLYF. Incomplete CDR3 DNA: TGTGCCAGCAGCAGGACTTCCTATAATTCGCCCCTCTAC.

For this clone: The gene names given are mouse names. Sequencing ends 1 residue short of the CDR3 end; the germline J gene provides the rest. The V and J genes are TRBV31 and TRBJ1-4; D remains ambiguous. The ends were cut back, 3 bases at V and 4 bases at J, with 9 bases in the middle. This CDR3 spans 13 amino acids. The V gene's germline CDR1 is GKSSPN and CDR2 SITVG. CDR3 DNA, as far as it was read: TGTGCCTGGAGCCCTTTTAACAACGAAAGATTATTT. It yields the protein CAWSPFNNERLF. The entire CDR3 reads CAWSPFNNERLFF.

Remarks on this clone: Gene names are the mouse ones. Incomplete CDR3 DNA: TGTGCCAGCGGTGATGCGTCACTGGACCTTAGTCAAAACACCTTGTAC. It specifies CASGDASLDLSQNTLY. The full CDR3 sequence reads CASGDASLDLSQNTLYF. This rearrangement joins TRBV13-2 to TRBJ2-4; D is perhaps TRBD2 (5 bases). Sequencing ends 1 residue short of the CDR3 end; the germline J gene provides the rest. CDR1 and CDR2 from the germline V gene are NNHNN and SYGAGS (reference sequence). V was clipped by 0 bases and J by 0 bases, with 14 bases between them. The CDR3 runs to 17 residues.

As concerns this clone: Mouse germline and gene names are used. From the germline J gene comes the end of the CDR3, since the read stops 1 residue before it. The chain joins TRBV2 to TRBJ2-7, with D perhaps given as TRBD1 or TRBD2 (5 bases each). V gave up 0 bases and J gave up 7 bases, with 10 bases separating them. Germline V gives CDR1 LGHNA, CDR2 YSYQKL. The CDR3 spans 13 residues. CDR3 loop: CASSQDVGREQYF. The CDR3 DNA, read in part, is TGTGCCAGCAGCCAAGACGTGGGGCGGGAACAGTAC.

Details on this clone: Gene names are the mouse ones. Read data end 1 residue before the CDR3 end; the end is taken from the germline J gene. The chain carries TRBV26 and TRBJ2-5; TRBD1 is a possible D gene (6 bases). The ends were cut back, 2 bases at V and 3 bases at J, with 9 bases in the middle. The CDR3 runs 14 residues. Germline V gene lookup returns CDR1 KGHPV and CDR2 FQNQEV (reference sequence). CDR3 amino acids: CASSLRDIQDTQYF. The sequenced part of the CDR3 DNA is TGTGCCAGCAGTCTGAGGGACATACAAGACACCCAGTAC.